The 15 T cell receptor beta chains presented below share a single source sample, sequenced in a study of technical replicates of blood from several donors. The table came from immunoSEQ multiplex PCR; TCRdb's copy has only in-frame clones and leaves some out. This table has some 87,000 clones, 96% appearing once. Sequencing was carried out using T cells isolated from PBMCs. Receptor source: a human donor in good health.

The V and J genes are TRBV7-9 and TRBJ2-3, with 9 bases fitting TRBD2. J gave up 9 bases and V 4 bases, and 11 bases lay outside the gene matches. The germline gives CDR1 SEHNR, CDR2 FQNEAQ (reference sequence). This CDR3 has 15 amino acids. CDR3 in DNA: TGTGCCAGCAGCTGGGGGACGGCTAGCGGGACAACGCAGTATTTT. Translating gives CASSWGTASGTTQYF.

The chain employs TRBV27 and TRBJ1-2; maybe TRBD1 (5 bases). Trimming cost V 4 bases and J 1 base, with 10 bases left between them. The CDR3 is 14 residues long. Germline V gene data show CDR1 as MNHEY and CDR2 as SMNVEV (reference sequence). The CDR3 here is CASSSRQRNYGYTF. The CDR3 DNA reads TGTGCCAGCAGTTCCCGACAGCGTAACTATGGCTACACCTTC.

The chain is built from TRBV28 and TRBJ2-3; tentatively, D is TRBD2 (6 bases). Trimming shortened V by 4 bases and J by 0 bases, and 14 bases separated the two germline ends. The CDR3 is made up of 16 amino acids. Germline values: CDR1 MDHEN, CDR2 SYDVKM. CDR3 region: CASSSFIAVSTDTQYF. For the CDR3, the DNA is TGTGCCAGCAGTTCATTTATAGCGGTCAGCACAGATACGCAGTATTTT.

This clone was seen a single time. This rearrangement joins TRBV7-3 to TRBJ2-1, with 11 bases identical to TRBD2. J was trimmed by 8 bases and V by 4 bases; bases with no gene match: 4. The CDR3 is 14 residues long. Germline V CDR1 and CDR2: SGHTA, FQGTGA. CDR3 nucleotide sequence: TGTGCCAGCAGCTCCCTGGGACTAGCGGATGAGCAGTTCTTC. It specifies CASSSLGLADEQFF. Based on the CDR3 plus reference TRBV7-3 and TRBJ2-1, the full variable domain is GAGVSQTPSNKVTEKGKYVELRCDPISGHTALYWYRQSLGQGPEFLIYFQGTGAADDSGLPNDRFFAVRPEGSVSTLKIQRTERGDSAVYLCASSSLGLADEQFFGPGTRLTVL.

This sequence joins TRBV14 and TRBJ2-2; 7 bases match TRBD1. The CDR3 contains 17 residues. Trimming at V came to 0 bases and at J to 4 bases, leaving 8 bases not matched to a gene. The germline V gene encodes CDR1 SGHDN and CDR2 FVKESK. The CDR3 nucleotides are TGTGCCAGCAGCCAAGAGACCGAGACAGGGTCCACCGGGGAGCTGTTTTTT. Translated, it gives CASSQETETGSTGELFF.

V and J are TRBV9 and TRBJ2-1; 7 positions match TRBD1. Unmatched junction bases numbered 4, after V lost 2 bases and J lost 8 bases. Germline CDR1 is SGDLS and CDR2 is YYNGEE. The CDR3 length is 13 residues. CDR3 sequence reads: CASSVGQDDEQFF. The CDR3 region has the DNA TGTGCCAGCAGCGTTGGACAGGATGATGAGCAGTTCTTC.

The chain employs TRBV30 and TRBJ1-1; D unresolved. Germline loops: CDR1 GTSNPN, CDR2 SVGIG (reference sequence). The CDR3 has 15 amino acids. The V end lost 2 bases, the J end lost 1 base, and 14 bases lay between the germline ends. The DNA of the CDR3 is TGTGCCTGGAGTTTGGCCCTACTAGAGAACACTGAAGCTTTCTTT. Residues: CAWSLALLENTEAFF.

V gene TRBV7-3 combines with J gene TRBJ2-1, with 10 bases aligning to TRBD2. The CDR3 contains 17 residues. Per germline, CDR1 SGHTA and CDR2 FQGTGA. V shed 2 bases and J 7 bases; nucleotides not matched to a gene: 11. The CDR3 is CASSLAGGSGRRNEQFF. As DNA, the CDR3 is TGTGCCAGCAGCTTAGCGGGGGGTAGCGGGAGGCGGAATGAGCAGTTCTTC.

A single count supports this clone. The chain is built from TRBV7-2 and TRBJ1-1; D perhaps matches TRBD1 (5 bases). Germline CDR1 reads SGHTA; CDR2 reads FQGNSA. V shed 1 base and J shed 4 bases, with 10 bases lying between them. The CDR3 totals 14 residues. The CDR3 coding sequence is TGTGCCAGCAGCTTAGGCAGGGAAGTCACTGAAGCTTTCTTT. Translation gives CASSLGREVTEAFF.

This clone was detected only once. This sequence joins TRBV5-1 and TRBJ2-7, with 7 bases identical to TRBD1. Germline CDR1 reads SGHRS; CDR2 reads YFSETQ. Trimming took 7 bases from V and 1 from J; bases not matched to a gene: 8. CDR3 length: 14 residues. The CDR3 region is CASGNLGQSYEQYF. The CDR3 DNA follows: TGCGCCAGCGGTAACCTGGGACAGTCCTACGAGCAGTACTTC.

On this clone itself: One end of the junction is discordant with germline, which a read error may explain. V and J are TRBV7-7 and TRBJ1-1, with D hard to call. In germline, CDR1 is SSHAT, CDR2 FNYEAQ (reference sequence). CDR3 length: 13 residues. The CDR3 region is CASSSGGNTEAFF. The CDR3 DNA reads TGTGCTAGCAGCTCAGGAGGGAACACTGAAGCTTTCTTT. The whole variable domain, filled in from reference TRBV7-7 and TRBJ1-1, reads GAGVSQSPRYKVTKRGQDVTLRCDPISSHATLYWYQQALGQGPEFLTYFNYEAQPDKSGLPSDRFSAERPEGSISTLTIQRTEQRDSAMYRCASSSGGNTEAFFGQGTRLTVV.

The gene calls are TRBV27 and TRBJ1-5; unclear D gene. Germline CDR1 reads MNHEY; CDR2 reads SMNVEV (reference sequence). CDR3 length: 15 amino acids. Trimming shortened V by 5 bases and J by 6 bases, and 17 bases separated the two germline ends. The CDR3 sequence: CASSPLGGVVQPQHF. The CDR3 nucleotides read TGTGCCAGCAGTCCCCTCGGCGGGGTTGTTCAGCCCCAGCATTTT.

The genes are TRBV7-9 and TRBJ2-3; D ambiguous. The CDR3 loop spans 11 amino acids. V lost 5 bases and J lost 3, with 3 bases in between. Germline values: CDR1 SEHNR, CDR2 FQNEAQ (reference sequence). CDR3: CASSQTDTQYF. CDR3 bases: TGTGCCAGCAGCCAAACAGATACGCAGTATTTT.

The rearrangement joins TRBV9 to TRBJ1-5, with TRBD1 matching 7 bases. The CDR3 runs 13 residues. Losses at the gene ends were 4 bases for V and 11 bases for J; bases not matched to a gene: 9. Germline V gene lookup returns CDR1 SGDLS and CDR2 YYNGEE. Here the CDR3 reads CASSPDSGTAQHF. DNA for the CDR3: TGTGCCAGCAGCCCAGATTCCGGGACAGCCCAGCATTTT.

As DNA, the CDR3 is TGTGCCAGCAGCTGGGCAGGGAGCAATCAGCCCCAGCATTTT. This translates into CASSWAGSNQPQHF. The J gene is TRBJ1-5, the V gene TRBV5-8; possible D gene TRBD1, 5 bases. The CDR3 has 14 residues. V lost 3 bases and J lost 1, with 8 bases in between. The germline V gene encodes CDR1 SGHTS and CDR2 YDEGEE.